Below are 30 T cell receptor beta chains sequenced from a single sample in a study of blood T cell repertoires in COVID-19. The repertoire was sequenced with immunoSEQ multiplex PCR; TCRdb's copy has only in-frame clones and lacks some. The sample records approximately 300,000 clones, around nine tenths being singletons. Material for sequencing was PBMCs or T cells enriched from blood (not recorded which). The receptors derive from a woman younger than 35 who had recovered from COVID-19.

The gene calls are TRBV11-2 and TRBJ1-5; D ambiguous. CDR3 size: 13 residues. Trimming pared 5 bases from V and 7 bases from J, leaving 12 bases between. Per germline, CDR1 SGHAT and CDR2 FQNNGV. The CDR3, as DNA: TGTGCCAGCAGCCCGTCGGGAGGGCAGCCCCAGCATTTT. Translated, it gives CASSPSGGQPQHF.

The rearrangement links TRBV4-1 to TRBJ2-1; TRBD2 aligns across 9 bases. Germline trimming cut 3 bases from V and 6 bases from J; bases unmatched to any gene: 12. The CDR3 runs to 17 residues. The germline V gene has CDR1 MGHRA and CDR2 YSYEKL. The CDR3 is CASSHRARGRAPNEQFF. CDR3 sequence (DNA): TGCGCCAGCAGCCATCGGGCCCGCGGGAGGGCCCCCAATGAGCAGTTCTTC.

CDR3 residues: CASSARRLSGSRTDTQYF. CDR3 nucleotide sequence: TGTGCCAGCAGCGCTCGACGGTTGAGCGGGAGCCGGACAGATACGCAGTATTTT. V gene TRBV9 combines with J gene TRBJ2-3; TRBD2 agrees at 8 bases. The CDR3 is 18 amino acids. Germline V gene data show CDR1 as SGDLS and CDR2 as YYNGEE. Losses at the gene ends were 3 bases for V and 3 bases for J; bases not matched to a gene: 15.

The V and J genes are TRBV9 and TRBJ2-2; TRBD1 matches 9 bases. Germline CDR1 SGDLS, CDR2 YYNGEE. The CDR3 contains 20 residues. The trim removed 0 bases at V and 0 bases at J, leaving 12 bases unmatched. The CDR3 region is CASSVANILGQGTNTGELFF. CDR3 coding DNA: TGTGCCAGCAGCGTAGCTAATATTTTGGGACAGGGAACGAACACCGGGGAGCTGTTTTTT.

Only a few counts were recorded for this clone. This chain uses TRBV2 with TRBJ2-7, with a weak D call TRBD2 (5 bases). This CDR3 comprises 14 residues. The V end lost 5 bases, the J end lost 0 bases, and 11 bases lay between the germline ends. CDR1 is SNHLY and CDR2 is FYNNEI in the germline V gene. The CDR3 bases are TGTGCCAGCAGTCCCGGGATCCCCTCCTACGAGCAGTACTTC. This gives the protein CASSPGIPSYEQYF.

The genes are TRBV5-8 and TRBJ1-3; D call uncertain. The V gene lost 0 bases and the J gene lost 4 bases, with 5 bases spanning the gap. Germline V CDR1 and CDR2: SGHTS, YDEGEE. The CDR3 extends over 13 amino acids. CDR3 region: CASSLGAGNTIYF. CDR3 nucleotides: TGTGCCAGCAGCTTGGGGGCCGGAAACACCATATATTTT.

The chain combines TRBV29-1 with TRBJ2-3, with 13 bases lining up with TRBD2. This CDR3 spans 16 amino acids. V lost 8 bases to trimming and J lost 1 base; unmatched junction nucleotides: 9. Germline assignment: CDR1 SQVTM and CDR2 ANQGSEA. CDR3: CSFTSGRALGTDTQYF. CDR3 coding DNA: TGCAGCTTTACTAGCGGGAGGGCCCTCGGCACAGATACGCAGTATTTT.

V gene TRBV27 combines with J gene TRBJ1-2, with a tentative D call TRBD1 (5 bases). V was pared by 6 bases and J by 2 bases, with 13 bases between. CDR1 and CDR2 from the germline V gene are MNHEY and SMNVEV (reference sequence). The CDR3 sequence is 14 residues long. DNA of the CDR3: TGTGCCAGCAGCCGTACAGGAACCAACTATGGCTACACCTTC. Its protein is CASSRTGTNYGYTF.

The DNA for the CDR3 is TGTGCCAGCAGCTTAGCTTATAGCGGGGGGGCCGCGTATGAGACCCAGTACTTC. Protein sequence: CASSLAYSGGAAYETQYF. This sequence joins TRBV7-2 and TRBJ2-5, with 11 bases aligning to TRBD2. The CDR3 has 18 amino acids. V shed 0 bases, J shed 5 bases, and the junction held 11 bases outside the gene matches. The germline CDR1 and CDR2 sequences are SGHTA and FQGNSA. Supplemented by reference TRBV7-2 and TRBJ2-5, the full variable domain reads GAGVSQSPSNKVTEKGKDVELRCDPISGHTALYWYRQSLGQGLEFLIYFQGNSAPDKSGLPSDRFSAERTGGSVSTLTIQRTQQEDSAVYLCASSLAYSGGAAYETQYFGPGTRLLVL.

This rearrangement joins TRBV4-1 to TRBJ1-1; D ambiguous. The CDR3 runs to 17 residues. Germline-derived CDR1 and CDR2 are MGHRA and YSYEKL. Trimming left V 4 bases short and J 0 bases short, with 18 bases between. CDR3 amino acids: CASSPLSGVAMNTEAFF. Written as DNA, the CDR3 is TGCGCCAGCAGCCCGCTGAGCGGGGTGGCCATGAACACTGAAGCTTTCTTT.

CDR3 nucleotide sequence: TGTGCCAGCAGTCCAGGGGGTTATGGGTACGAGCAGTACTTC. Translating gives CASSPGGYGYEQYF. The gene calls are TRBV2 and TRBJ2-7, with TRBD1 matching 7 bases. The junction had 8 bases not matched to a gene; V was cut back by 5 bases and J by 4 bases. Germline V gives CDR1 SNHLY, CDR2 FYNNEI. The CDR3 runs 14 residues.

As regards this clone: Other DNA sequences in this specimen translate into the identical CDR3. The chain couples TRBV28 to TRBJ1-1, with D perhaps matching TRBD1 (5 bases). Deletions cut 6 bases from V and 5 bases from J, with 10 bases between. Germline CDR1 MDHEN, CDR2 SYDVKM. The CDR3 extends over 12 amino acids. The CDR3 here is CASSHGGTEAFF. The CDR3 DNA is TGTGCCAGCAGCCATGGGGGGACTGAAGCTTTCTTT.

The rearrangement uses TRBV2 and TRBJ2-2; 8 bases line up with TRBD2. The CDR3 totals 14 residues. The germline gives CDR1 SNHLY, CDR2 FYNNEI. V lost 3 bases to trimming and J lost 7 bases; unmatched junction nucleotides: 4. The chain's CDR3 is CASSDGGASGELFF. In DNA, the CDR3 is TGTGCCAGCAGTGACGGGGGGGCCAGCGGGGAGCTGTTTTTT.

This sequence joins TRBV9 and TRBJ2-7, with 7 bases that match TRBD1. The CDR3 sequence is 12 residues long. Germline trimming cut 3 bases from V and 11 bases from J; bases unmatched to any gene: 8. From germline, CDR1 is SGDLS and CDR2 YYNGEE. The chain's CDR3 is CASSALTGEKYF. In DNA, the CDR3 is TGTGCCAGCAGCGCGCTCACAGGGGAGAAGTACTTC.

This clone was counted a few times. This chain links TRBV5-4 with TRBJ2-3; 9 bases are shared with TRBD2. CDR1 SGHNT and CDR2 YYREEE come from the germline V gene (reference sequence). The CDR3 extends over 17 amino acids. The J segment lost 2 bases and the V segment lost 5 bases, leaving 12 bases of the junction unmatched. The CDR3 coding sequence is TGTGCCAGCAGATCCGGGACTAGCTTGGGTAACACAGATACGCAGTATTTT. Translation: CASRSGTSLGNTDTQYF.

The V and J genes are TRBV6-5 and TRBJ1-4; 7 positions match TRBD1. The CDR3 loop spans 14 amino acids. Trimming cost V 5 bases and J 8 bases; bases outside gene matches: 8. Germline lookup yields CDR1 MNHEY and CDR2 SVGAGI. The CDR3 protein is CASSTGTGDEKLFF. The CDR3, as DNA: TGTGCCAGCAGTACCGGAACAGGGGACGAAAAACTGTTTTTT.

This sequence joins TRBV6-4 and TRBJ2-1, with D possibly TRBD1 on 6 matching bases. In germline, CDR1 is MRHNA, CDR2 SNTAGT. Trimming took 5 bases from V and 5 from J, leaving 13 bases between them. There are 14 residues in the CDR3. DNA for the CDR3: TGTGCCAGCAGTATTGCCGGGGACAACAATGAGCAGTTCTTC. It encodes CASSIAGDNNEQFF.

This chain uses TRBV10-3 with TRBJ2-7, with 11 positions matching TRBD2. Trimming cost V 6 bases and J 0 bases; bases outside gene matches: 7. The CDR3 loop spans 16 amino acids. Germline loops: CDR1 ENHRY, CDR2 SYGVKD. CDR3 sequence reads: CAISLTSGIHSYEQYF. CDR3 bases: TGTGCCATCAGCTTGACTAGCGGGATACACTCCTACGAGCAGTACTTC.

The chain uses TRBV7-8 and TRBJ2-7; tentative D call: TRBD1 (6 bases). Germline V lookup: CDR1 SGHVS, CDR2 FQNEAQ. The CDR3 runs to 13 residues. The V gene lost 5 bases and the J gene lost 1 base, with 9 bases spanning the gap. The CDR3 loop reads CASSEGQSYEQYF. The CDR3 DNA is TGTGCCAGCAGCGAGGGACAATCCTACGAGCAGTACTTC. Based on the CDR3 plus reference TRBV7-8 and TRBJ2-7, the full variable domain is GAGVSQSPRYKVAKRGQDVALRCDPISGHVSLFWYQQALGQGPEFLTYFQNEAQLDKSGLPSDRFFAERPEGSVSTLKIQRTQQEDSAVYLCASSEGQSYEQYFGPGTRLTVT.

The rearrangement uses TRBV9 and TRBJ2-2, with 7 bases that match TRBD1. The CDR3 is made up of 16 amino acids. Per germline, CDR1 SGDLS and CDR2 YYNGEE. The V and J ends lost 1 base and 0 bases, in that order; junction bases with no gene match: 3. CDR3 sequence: CASSVSQGANTGELFF. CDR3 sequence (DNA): TGTGCCAGCAGCGTATCTCAGGGGGCGAACACCGGGGAGCTGTTTTTT.

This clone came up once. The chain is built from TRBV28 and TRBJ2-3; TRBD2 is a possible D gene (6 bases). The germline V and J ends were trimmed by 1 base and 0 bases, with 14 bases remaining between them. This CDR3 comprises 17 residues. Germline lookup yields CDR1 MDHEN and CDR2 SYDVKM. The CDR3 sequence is CASSLYFLASSTDTQYF. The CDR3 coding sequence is TGTGCCAGCAGTTTATATTTCCTAGCGTCAAGCACAGATACGCAGTATTTT.

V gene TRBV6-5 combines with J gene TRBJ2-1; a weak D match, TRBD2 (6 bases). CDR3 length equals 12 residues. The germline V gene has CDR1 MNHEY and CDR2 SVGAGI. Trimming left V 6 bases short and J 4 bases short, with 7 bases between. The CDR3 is CASRGGYNEQFF. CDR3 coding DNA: TGTGCCAGCAGAGGAGGGTACAATGAGCAGTTCTTC.

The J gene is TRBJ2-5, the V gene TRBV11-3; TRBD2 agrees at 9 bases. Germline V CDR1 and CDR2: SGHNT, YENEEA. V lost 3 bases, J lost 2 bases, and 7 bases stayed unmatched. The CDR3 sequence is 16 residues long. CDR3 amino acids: CASSFISGGSQETQYF. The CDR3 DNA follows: TGTGCCAGCAGCTTCATTAGCGGGGGATCACAAGAGACCCAGTACTTC.

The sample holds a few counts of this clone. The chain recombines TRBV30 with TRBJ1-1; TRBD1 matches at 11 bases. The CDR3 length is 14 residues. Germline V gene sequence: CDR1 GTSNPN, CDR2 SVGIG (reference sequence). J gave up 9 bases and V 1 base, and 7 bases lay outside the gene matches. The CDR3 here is CAWSALGQGDQAFF. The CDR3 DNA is TGTGCCTGGAGTGCTCTGGGACAGGGGGATCAAGCTTTCTTT.

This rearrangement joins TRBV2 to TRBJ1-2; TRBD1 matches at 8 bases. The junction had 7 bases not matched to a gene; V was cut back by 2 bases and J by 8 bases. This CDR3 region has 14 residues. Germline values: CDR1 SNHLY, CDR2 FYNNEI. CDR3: CASSELQGAKGYTF. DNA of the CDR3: TGTGCCAGCAGTGAATTGCAGGGGGCGAAAGGCTACACCTTC.

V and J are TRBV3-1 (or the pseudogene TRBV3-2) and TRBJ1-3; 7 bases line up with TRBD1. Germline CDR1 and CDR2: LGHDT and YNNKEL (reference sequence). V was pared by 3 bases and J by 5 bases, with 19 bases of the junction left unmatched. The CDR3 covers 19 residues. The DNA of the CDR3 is TGTGCCAGCAGCCACTTTTCCCGGGACAGCGGCACACGAAGAAACACCATATATTTT. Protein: CASSHFSRDSGTRRNTIYF.

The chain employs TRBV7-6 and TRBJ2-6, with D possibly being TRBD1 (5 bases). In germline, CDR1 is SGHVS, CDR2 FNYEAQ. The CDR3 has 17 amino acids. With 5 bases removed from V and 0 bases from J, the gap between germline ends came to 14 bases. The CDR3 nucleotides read TGTGCCAGCAGCGAACCACCAGGGCCCTCTGGGGCCAACGTCCTGACTTTC. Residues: CASSEPPGPSGANVLTF. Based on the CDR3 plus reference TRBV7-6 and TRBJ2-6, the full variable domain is GAGVSQSPRYKVTKRGQDVALRCDPISGHVSLYWYRQALGQGPEFLTYFNYEAQQDKSGLPNDRFSAERPEGSISTLTIQRTEQRDSAMYRCASSEPPGPSGANVLTFGAGSRLTVL.

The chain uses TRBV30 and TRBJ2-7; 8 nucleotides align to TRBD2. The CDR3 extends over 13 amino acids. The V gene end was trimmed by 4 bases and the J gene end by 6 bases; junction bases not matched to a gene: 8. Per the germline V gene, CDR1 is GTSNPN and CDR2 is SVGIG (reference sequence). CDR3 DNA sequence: TGTGCCTGGAAGGGGACTAGTCTCCGCGAGCAGTACTTC. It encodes CAWKGTSLREQYF.

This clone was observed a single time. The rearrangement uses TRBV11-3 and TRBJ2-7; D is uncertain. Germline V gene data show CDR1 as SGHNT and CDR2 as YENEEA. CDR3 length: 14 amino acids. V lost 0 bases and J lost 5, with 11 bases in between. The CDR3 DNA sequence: TGTGCCAGCAGCTTAGAGGGTAATCAGGACGAGCAGTACTTC. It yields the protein CASSLEGNQDEQYF. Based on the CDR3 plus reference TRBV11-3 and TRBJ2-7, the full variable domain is EAGVVQSPRYKIIEKKQPVAFWCNPISGHNTLYWYLQNLGQGPELLIRYENEEAVDDSQLPKDRFSAERLKGVDSTLKIQPAELGDSAVYLCASSLEGNQDEQYFGPGTRLTVT.

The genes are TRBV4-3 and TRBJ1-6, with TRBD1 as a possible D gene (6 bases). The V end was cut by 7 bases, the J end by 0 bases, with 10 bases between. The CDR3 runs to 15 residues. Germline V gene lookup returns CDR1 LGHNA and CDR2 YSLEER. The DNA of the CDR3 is TGCGCCAGCAACCCAGGGGTCTCCTATAATTCACCCCTCCACTTT. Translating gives CASNPGVSYNSPLHF.